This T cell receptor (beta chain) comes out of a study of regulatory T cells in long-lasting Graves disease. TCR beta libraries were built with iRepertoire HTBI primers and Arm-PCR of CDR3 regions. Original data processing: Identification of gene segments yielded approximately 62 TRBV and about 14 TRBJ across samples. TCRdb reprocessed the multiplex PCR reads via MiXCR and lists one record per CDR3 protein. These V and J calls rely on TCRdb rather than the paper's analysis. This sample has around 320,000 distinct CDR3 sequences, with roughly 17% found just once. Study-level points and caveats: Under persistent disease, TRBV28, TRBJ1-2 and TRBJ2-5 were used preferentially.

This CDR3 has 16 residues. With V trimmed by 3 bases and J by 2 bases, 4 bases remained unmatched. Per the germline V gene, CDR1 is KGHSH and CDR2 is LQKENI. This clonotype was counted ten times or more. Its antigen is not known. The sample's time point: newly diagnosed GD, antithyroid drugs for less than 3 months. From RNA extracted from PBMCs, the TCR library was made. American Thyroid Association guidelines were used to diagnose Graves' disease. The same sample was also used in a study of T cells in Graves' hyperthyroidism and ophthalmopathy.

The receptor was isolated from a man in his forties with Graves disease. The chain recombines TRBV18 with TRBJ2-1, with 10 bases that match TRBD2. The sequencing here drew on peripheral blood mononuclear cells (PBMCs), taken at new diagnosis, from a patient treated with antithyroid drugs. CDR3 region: CASSPSLAGAYNEQFF. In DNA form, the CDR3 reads TGTGCCAGCTCACCGTCTCTAGCGGGGGCCTACAATGAGCAGTTCTTC.